What follows is one T cell receptor (beta chain) and its context. Participants' reported clinical history set cohort assignment. Recovered status applied to Cohort 3 donors who had two consecutive negative PCRs. It also applied to those with clearance or with symptom resolution. The table came from immunoSEQ multiplex PCR; TCRdb's copy has only in-frame clones and leaves some out. The sample records approximately 250,000 clones, nearly 90% being singletons. The data derive from a study of blood T cell repertoires in COVID-19. Between the trimmed V and J ends, which lost 3 bases and 2 bases, there was a span of 10 bases. Germline V gene sequence: CDR1 MNHEY, CDR2 SMNVEV (reference sequence). This CDR3 is 14 amino acids long.

V is TRBV27 and J is TRBJ1-2, with D tentatively TRBD1 (6 bases). The TCR was taken from a woman in her twenties or thirties who had recovered from COVID-19. Material: PBMCs or T cells enriched from blood (not recorded which). CDR3 nucleotide sequence: TGTGCCAGCAGTTTCTCCGACAGGAACTATGGCTACACCTTC. Its translation: CASSFSDRNYGYTF.